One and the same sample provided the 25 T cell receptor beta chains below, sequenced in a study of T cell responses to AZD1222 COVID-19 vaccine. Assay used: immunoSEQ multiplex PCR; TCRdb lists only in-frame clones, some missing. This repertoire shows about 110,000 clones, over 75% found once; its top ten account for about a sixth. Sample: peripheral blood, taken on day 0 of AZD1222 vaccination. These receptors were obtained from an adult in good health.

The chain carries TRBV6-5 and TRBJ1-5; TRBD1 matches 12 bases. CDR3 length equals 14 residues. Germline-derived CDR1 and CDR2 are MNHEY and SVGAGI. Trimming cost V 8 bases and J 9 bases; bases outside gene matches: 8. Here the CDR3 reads CASAPGQGAWPQHF. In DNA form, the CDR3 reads TGTGCCAGCGCTCCGGGACAGGGGGCTTGGCCCCAGCATTTT.

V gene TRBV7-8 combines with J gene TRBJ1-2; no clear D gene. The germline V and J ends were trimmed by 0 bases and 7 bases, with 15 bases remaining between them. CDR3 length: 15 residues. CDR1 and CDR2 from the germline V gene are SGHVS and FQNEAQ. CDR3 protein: CASSLAPQAGSGYTF. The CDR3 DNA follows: TGTGCCAGCAGCTTAGCCCCTCAAGCGGGGTCTGGCTACACCTTC.

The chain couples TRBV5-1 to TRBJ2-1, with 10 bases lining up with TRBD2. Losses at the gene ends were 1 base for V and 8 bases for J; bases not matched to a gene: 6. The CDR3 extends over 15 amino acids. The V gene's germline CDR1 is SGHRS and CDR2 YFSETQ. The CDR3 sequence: CASSLSGRAFDEQFF. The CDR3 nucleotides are TGCGCCAGCAGCTTGAGCGGGAGGGCCTTCGATGAGCAGTTCTTC.

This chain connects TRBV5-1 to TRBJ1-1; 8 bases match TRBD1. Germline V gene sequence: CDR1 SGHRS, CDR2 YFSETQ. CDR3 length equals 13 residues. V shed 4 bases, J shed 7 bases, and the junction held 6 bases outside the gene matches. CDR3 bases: TGCGCCAGCAGCCGCAGCGGACAGGGTGAAGCTTTCTTT. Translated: CASSRSGQGEAFF.

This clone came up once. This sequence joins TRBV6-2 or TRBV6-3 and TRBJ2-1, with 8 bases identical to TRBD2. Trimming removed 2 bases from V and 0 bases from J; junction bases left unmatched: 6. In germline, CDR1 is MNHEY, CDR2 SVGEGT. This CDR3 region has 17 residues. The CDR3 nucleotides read TGTGCCAGCAGTTACCCCGGGGGGGCACGCTCCTACAATGAGCAGTTCTTC. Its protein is CASSYPGGARSYNEQFF.

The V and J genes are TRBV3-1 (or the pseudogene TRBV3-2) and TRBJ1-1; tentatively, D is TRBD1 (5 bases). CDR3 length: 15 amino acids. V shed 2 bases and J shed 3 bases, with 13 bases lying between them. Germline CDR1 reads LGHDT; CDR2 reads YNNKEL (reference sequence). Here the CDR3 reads CASSQRAGGDTEAFF. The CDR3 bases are TGTGCCAGCAGCCAAAGGGCGGGGGGGGACACTGAAGCTTTCTTT.

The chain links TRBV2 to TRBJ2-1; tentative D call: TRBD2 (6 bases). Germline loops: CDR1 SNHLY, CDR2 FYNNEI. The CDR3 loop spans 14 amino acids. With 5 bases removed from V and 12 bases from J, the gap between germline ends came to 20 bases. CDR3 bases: TGTGCCAGCAGTAGACTAGGCCCCCGTCTGGGGCAGTTCTTC. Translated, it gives CASSRLGPRLGQFF.

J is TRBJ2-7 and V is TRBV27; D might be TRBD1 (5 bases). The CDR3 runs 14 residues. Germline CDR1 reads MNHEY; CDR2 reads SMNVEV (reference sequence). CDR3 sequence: CATSDSESSYEQYV. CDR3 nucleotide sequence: TGTGCCACCAGTGACAGTGAAAGCTCCTACGAGCAGTACGTC.

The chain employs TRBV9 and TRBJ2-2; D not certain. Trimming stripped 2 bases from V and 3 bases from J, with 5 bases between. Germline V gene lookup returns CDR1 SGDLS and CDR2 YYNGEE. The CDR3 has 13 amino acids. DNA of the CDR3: TGTGCCAGCAGCGTCGACTACACCGGGGAGCTGTTTTTT. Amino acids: CASSVDYTGELFF.

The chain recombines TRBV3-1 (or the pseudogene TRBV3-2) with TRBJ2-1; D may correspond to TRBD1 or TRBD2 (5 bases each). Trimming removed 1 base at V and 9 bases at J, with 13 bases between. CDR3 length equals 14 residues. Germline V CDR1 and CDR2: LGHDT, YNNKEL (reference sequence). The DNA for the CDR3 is TGTGCCAGCAGCCAAGCTTGGGGGAACACTGAGCAGTTCTTC. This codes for CASSQAWGNTEQFF.

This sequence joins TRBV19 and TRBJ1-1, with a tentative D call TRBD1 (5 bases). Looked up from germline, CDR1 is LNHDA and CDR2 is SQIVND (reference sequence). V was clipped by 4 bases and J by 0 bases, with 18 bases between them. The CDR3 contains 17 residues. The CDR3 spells CASSKGSGRRVNTEAFF. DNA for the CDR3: TGTGCCAGTAGTAAGGGGTCGGGTCGGAGGGTGAACACTGAAGCTTTCTTT.

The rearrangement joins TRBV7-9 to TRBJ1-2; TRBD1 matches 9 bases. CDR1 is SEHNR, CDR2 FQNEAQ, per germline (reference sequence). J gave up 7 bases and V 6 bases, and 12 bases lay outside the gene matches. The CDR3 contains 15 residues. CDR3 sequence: CASRAGSWDRVGYTF. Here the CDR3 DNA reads TGTGCCAGCAGAGCGGGGTCGTGGGACAGGGTTGGCTACACCTTC.

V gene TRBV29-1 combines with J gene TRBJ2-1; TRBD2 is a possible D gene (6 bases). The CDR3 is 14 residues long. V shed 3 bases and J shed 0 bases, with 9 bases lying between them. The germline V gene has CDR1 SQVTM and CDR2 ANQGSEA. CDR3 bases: TGCAGCGTTGATATGGGGGGCTCCTACAATGAGCAGTTCTTC. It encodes CSVDMGGSYNEQFF.

The CDR3 region has the DNA TGCAGCGACTATGGCTACACCTTC. Translation: CSDYGYTF. The J gene is TRBJ1-2, the V gene TRBV29-1; no clear D. The CDR3 loop spans 8 amino acids. Trimming left V 7 bases short and J 3 bases short, with 0 bases between. Germline V CDR1 and CDR2: SQVTM, ANQGSEA.

CDR3 amino acids: CASSPGQGASFQETQYF. The DNA of the CDR3 is TGTGCCAGCAGCCCCGGACAGGGGGCGAGCTTCCAAGAGACCCAGTACTTC. The chain carries TRBV11-2 and TRBJ2-5; 11 bases map to TRBD1. V dropped 5 bases and J dropped 1; count of bases not matched to a gene: 9. Germline V lookup: CDR1 SGHAT, CDR2 FQNNGV. The CDR3 spans 17 residues.

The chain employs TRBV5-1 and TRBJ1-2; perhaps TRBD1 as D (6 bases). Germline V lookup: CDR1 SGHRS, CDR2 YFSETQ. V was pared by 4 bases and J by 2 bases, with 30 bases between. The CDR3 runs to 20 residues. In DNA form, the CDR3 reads TGCGCCAGCAGCCCCTCCACGAGGGTGGGTGGGGGCACTTACAACTATGGCTACACCTTC. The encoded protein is CASSPSTRVGGGTYNYGYTF.

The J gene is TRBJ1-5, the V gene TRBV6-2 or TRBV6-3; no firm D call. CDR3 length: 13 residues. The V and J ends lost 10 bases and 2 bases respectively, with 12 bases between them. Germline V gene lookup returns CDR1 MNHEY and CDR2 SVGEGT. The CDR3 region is CATSLSGNQPQHF. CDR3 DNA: TGTGCCACCAGCCTCTCGGGCAATCAGCCCCAGCATTTT.

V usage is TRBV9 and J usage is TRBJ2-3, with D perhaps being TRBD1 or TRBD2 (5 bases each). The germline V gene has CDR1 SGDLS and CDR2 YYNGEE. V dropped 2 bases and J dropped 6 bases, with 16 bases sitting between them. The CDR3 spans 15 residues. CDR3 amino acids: CASSVLGTSPDTQYF. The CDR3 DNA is TGTGCCAGCAGCGTGCTCGGGACCTCCCCGGATACGCAGTATTTT.

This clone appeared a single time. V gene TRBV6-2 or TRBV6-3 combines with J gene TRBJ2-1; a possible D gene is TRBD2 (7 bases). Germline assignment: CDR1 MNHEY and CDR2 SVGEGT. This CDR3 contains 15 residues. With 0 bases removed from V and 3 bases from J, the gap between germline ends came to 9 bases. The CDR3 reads CASSYSRGRYNEQFF. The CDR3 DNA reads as TGTGCCAGCAGTTACTCGCGGGGGCGCTACAATGAGCAGTTCTTC.

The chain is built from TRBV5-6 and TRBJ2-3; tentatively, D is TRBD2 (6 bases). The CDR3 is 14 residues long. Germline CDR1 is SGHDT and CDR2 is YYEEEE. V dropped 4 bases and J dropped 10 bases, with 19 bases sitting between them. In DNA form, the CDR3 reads TGTGCCAGCAGCGGAACACAGGTGCCTAGCGCGCAGTATTTT. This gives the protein CASSGTQVPSAQYF.

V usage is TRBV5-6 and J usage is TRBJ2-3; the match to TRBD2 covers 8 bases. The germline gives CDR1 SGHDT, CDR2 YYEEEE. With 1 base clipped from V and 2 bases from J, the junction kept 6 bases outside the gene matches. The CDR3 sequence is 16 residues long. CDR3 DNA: TGTGCCAGCAGCTTGTCGCCGGGGGGGATCACAGATACGCAGTATTTT. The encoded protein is CASSLSPGGITDTQYF. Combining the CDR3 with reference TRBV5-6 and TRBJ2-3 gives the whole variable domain DAGVTQSPTHLIKTRGQQVTLRCSPKSGHDTVSWYQQALGQGPQFIFQYYEEEERQRGNFPDRFSGHQFPNYSSELNVNALLLGDSALYLCASSLSPGGITDTQYFGPGTRLTVL.

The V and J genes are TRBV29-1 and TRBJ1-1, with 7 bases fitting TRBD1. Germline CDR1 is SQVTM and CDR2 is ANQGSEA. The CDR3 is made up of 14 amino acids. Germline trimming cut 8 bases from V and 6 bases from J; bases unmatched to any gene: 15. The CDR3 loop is CSPIRQGGKAEAFF. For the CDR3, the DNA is TGCAGCCCGATCAGACAGGGTGGAAAGGCTGAAGCTTTCTTT.

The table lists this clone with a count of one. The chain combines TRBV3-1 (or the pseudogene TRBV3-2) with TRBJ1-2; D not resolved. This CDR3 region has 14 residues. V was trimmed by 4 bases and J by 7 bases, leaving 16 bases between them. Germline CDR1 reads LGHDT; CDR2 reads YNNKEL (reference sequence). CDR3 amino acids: CASSPTREKSGYTF. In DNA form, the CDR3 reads TGTGCCAGCAGCCCCACGAGGGAAAAAAGTGGCTACACCTTC.

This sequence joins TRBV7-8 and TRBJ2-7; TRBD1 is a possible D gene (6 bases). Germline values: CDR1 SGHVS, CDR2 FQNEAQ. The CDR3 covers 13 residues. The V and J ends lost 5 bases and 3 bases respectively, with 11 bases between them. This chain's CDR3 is CASSPDRNYEQYF. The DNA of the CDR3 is TGTGCCAGCAGCCCTGACAGGAACTACGAGCAGTACTTC.

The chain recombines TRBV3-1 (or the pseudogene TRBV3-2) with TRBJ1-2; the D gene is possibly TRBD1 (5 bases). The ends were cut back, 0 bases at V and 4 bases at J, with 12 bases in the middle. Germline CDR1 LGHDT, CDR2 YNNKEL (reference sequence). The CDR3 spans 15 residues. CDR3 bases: TGTGCCAGCAGCCAAGACCAGGGACCTAGCTATGGCTACACCTTC. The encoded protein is CASSQDQGPSYGYTF.